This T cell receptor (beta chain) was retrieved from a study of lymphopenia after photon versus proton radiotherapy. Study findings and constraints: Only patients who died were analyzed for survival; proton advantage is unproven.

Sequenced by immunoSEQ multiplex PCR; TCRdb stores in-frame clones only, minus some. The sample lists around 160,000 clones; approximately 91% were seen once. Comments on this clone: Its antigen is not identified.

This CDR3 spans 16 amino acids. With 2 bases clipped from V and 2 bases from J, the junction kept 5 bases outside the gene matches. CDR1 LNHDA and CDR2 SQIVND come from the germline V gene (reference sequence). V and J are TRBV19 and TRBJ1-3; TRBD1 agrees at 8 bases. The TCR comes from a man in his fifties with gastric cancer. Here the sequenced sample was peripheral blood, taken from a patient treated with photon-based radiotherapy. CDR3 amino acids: CASSINGQGPGNTIYF. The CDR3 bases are TGTGCCAGTAGTATAAACGGACAGGGACCTGGAAACACCATATATTTT.